The present T cell receptor beta chain was sequenced within a study of CD8 T cells in ankylosing spondylitis. Study-level points and caveats: Clones linked to disease, bearing a CD8+ phenotype, were relatively rare in peripheral blood. Made up of about eight highly homologous variants, a TCR beta motif appeared characteristic of ankylosing spondylitis blood. Some of the motif variants had earlier been found in reactive arthritis patients' fluid and blood.

Notes on this clonotype: Its antigen is undetermined.

Quantitative 5'-RACE was performed with molecular barcodes, and it yielded the TCR beta libraries. TCRdb used MiXCR to reprocess the 5' RACE reads, holding one entry per CDR3 protein. Found here are some 840,000 distinct CDR3 sequences, about 12% of them singletons; the top ten hold approximately 0.51%. CDR3 length: 15 amino acids. CDR1 and CDR2 from the germline V gene are MDHEN and SYDVKM. The V end lost 3 bases, the J end lost 2 bases, and 8 bases lay between the germline ends. What was sequenced was blood, either unsorted or a sorted T cell fraction (not recorded which). The chain uses TRBV28 and TRBJ2-6; D may be TRBD2 (5 bases). The receptor was isolated from a male donor with ankylosing spondylitis. In DNA form, the CDR3 reads TGTGCCAGCAGTTTGGGAGACGCTGGGGCCAACGTCCTGACTTTC. Translation gives CASSLGDAGANVLTF.